This TCR beta chain was observed in a study of CD8 T cells in ankylosing spondylitis. One entry per CDR3 protein, called by TCRdb with MiXCR from the 5' RACE reads. Altogether 700,000 to 850,000 distinct CDR3 sequences are present, approximately 10% being singletons, with the ten largest covering under 0.6%. The CDR3 contains 15 residues. Germline V gene lookup returns CDR1 SGHKS and CDR2 YYEKEE (reference sequence). V lost 3 bases, J lost 6 bases, and 9 bases stayed unmatched. This clonotype was counted between two and nine times. Its antigen remains unidentified. Study conclusions and caveats: About 8 highly homologous variants made up a TCR beta motif, and this motif appeared characteristic of ankylosing spondylitis blood.

Sequences were obtained from blood, either unsorted or a sorted T cell fraction (not recorded which). This TCR was recovered from a male donor with ankylosing spondylitis. The genes are TRBV5-5 and TRBJ2-7; 10 bases line up with TRBD1. CDR3 bases: TGTGCCAGCAGCTCCAGACCGGACAGGGGGGGCGAGCAGTACTTC. Protein product: CASSSRPDRGGEQYF.